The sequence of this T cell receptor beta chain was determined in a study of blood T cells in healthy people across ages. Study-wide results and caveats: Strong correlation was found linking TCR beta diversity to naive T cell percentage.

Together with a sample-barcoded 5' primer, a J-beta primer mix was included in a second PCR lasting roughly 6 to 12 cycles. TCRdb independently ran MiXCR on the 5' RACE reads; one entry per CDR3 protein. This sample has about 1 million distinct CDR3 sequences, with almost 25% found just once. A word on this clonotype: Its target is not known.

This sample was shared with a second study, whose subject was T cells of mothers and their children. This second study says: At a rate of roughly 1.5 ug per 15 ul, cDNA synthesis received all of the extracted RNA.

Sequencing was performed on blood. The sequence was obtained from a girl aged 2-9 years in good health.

CDR3 in amino acids: CSARETGTGDYGYTF. DNA of the CDR3: TGCAGTGCTAGGGAAACCGGGACAGGGGACTATGGCTACACCTTC. V is TRBV20-1 and J is TRBJ1-2, with 10 bases identical to TRBD1. With 3 bases clipped from V and 3 bases from J, the junction kept 7 bases outside the gene matches. CDR1 DFQATT and CDR2 SNEGSKA come from the germline V gene (reference sequence). The CDR3 contains 15 residues.